This TCR beta chain was identified during a study of T-cell memory formation after mild COVID-19. General study points: Among CD4+ contracting clones, most were CM and EM, and CD8+ ones EMRA.

TCRdb re-called the 5' RACE reads through MiXCR, storing one row per CDR3 protein. Here the sample spans about 350,000 distinct CDR3 sequences, approximately 15% being singletons. As to this clonotype: Its matching antigen is unknown.

Material for sequencing was PBMCs or a T cell subset sorted from them (not recorded which). The sequence was collected from a man between 18 and 29 years old who had mild COVID-19 (a few samples of this study predate the infection). Cell type and time point are not known.

CDR3 in DNA: TGTGCCAGCAGCTATTGGGGAGGGGATACGCAGTATTTT. Protein product: CASSYWGGDTQYF. The chain has TRBV11-2 and TRBJ2-3; TRBD2 agrees at 7 bases. The CDR3 contains 13 residues. Per germline, CDR1 SGHAT and CDR2 FQNNGV. Losses at the gene ends were 4 bases for V and 6 bases for J; bases not matched to a gene: 4.